This T cell receptor (beta chain) is from a study of cytomegalovirus exposure and HLA in healthy donors. For the study at large: Early on, a data release was issued that held about 85 million unique TCRs from HLA-typed donors. Points from the study as a whole: Cytomegalovirus-associated status was assigned to more than 150 TCR beta chains. Later on, a genetic analysis was performed. It linked a missense variant in DCLRE1C with V- and J-gene trimming of TCR beta.

Notes on this clone: Antigen: not known.

Germline CDR1 and CDR2: SEHNR and FQNEAQ (reference sequence). This CDR3 comprises 17 residues. V was pared by 1 base and J by 3 bases, with 9 bases of the junction left unmatched. Use of 60 Vbeta and 13 Jbeta primers characterized the PCR. The data were produced by immunoSEQ multiplex PCR, yet TCRdb's version contains in-frame clones alone and is incomplete. Counted here are 80,000 or so clones, about 73% occurring once; the ten biggest clones make up 4.5%. The sequence derives from a man aged 35-49 years in good health and CMV-seronegative. What was sequenced was PBMCs. The chain uses TRBV7-9 and TRBJ1-5; the match to TRBD1 covers 7 bases. This CDR3 reads CASSLELGGEINQPQHF. Here the CDR3 DNA reads TGTGCCAGCAGCTTAGAGTTAGGGGGCGAGATCAATCAGCCCCAGCATTTT.